The next 32 T cell receptor beta chains were all read from a single sample in a study of cytomegalovirus exposure and HLA in healthy donors. Use of 60 Vbeta and 13 Jbeta primers characterized the PCR. The table came from immunoSEQ multiplex PCR; TCRdb's copy has only in-frame clones and leaves some out. In the table there are roughly 150,000 clones, 65% to 90% of which are singletons. The sample was PBMCs. Receptor source: a female donor in good health and CMV-seronegative.

This chain uses TRBV5-4 with TRBJ2-3; 8 positions match TRBD2. Germline-derived CDR1 and CDR2 are SGHNT and YYREEE (reference sequence). CDR3 length: 19 amino acids. Unmatched junction bases numbered 18, after V lost 4 bases and J lost 2 bases. CDR3 sequence: CASSPSEAGGPKFTDTQYF. The CDR3 DNA reads as TGTGCCAGCAGCCCATCAGAGGCGGGAGGCCCAAAATTCACAGATACGCAGTATTTT.

J is TRBJ2-1 and V is TRBV28; 10 nucleotides agree with TRBD2. The V segment lost 8 bases and the J segment 6 bases; nucleotides outside the gene matches: 10. The length of the CDR3 is 15 residues. Germline CDR1 and CDR2: MDHEN and SYDVKM. The CDR3 here is CASFTELAGPNEQFF. CDR3 in DNA: TGTGCCAGCTTTACAGAACTAGCGGGGCCCAATGAGCAGTTCTTC.

This chain links TRBV19 with TRBJ2-2; 10 bases line up with TRBD2. This CDR3 is built from 17 residues. The germline V gene encodes CDR1 LNHDA and CDR2 SQIVND (reference sequence). With V trimmed by 1 base and J by 2 bases, 4 bases remained unmatched. This CDR3 is CASSIGPSGRNTGELFF. CDR3 DNA sequence: TGTGCCAGTAGTATAGGTCCTAGCGGGAGAAACACCGGGGAGCTGTTTTTT.

The V call is TRBV20-1, the J call TRBJ1-2; D is unresolved. This CDR3 has 11 residues. Germline CDR1 is DFQATT and CDR2 is SNEGSKA (reference sequence). Trimming removed 5 bases at V and 5 bases at J, with 9 bases between. Written as DNA, the CDR3 is TGCAGTGCTTTAGAGATTTATGGCTACACCTTC. This encodes CSALEIYGYTF.

The V gene is TRBV27, the J gene TRBJ2-1; TRBD2 aligns across 10 bases. This CDR3 is built from 14 residues. The J segment lost 9 bases and the V segment lost 4 bases, leaving 6 bases of the junction unmatched. Germline assignment: CDR1 MNHEY and CDR2 SMNVEV (reference sequence). This CDR3 reads CASSWLAGEVEQFF. DNA for the CDR3: TGTGCCAGCAGTTGGCTAGCGGGAGAGGTTGAGCAGTTCTTC.

This chain connects TRBV4-1 to TRBJ1-2; 11 nucleotides line up with TRBD1. This CDR3 spans 14 amino acids. CDR1 is MGHRA and CDR2 is YSYEKL in the germline V gene. The V gene end was trimmed by 1 base and the J gene end by 8 bases; junction bases not matched to a gene: 3. In nucleotides, the CDR3 is TGCGCCAGCAGCCAAGGGACAGGGGGCGAGGGCTACACCTTC. This sequence encodes CASSQGTGGEGYTF.

The chain combines TRBV10-3 with TRBJ2-3, with TRBD1 matching 7 bases. The V segment lost 5 bases and the J segment 2 bases; nucleotides outside the gene matches: 4. This CDR3 has 14 residues. Germline assignment: CDR1 ENHRY and CDR2 SYGVKD. DNA of the CDR3: TGTGCCATCAGTCCAGGACAGGACACAGATACGCAGTATTTT. It translates to CAISPGQDTDTQYF.

The CDR3 sequence is CSAKRIPTGTDGYTF. The CDR3, as DNA: TGCAGCGCCAAAAGAATCCCGACAGGGACGGATGGCTACACCTTC. This sequence joins TRBV29-1 and TRBJ1-2, with TRBD1 identical over 7 bases. With V trimmed by 7 bases and J by 6 bases, 17 bases remained unmatched. This CDR3 has 15 amino acids. The germline V gene encodes CDR1 SQVTM and CDR2 ANQGSEA.

The count of this clone is one. The rearrangement joins TRBV10-3 to TRBJ2-1; 9 positions match TRBD1. After removal of 5 bases from V and 5 bases from J, the junction contained 7 bases not matched to a gene. CDR1 is ENHRY, CDR2 SYGVKD, per germline. The CDR3 covers 15 residues. CDR3 amino acids: CAISSGTGLHNEQFF. CDR3 in DNA: TGTGCCATCAGTTCCGGGACAGGGTTACACAATGAGCAGTTCTTC.

The V gene is TRBV4-2, the J gene TRBJ2-5; TRBD1 might be the D (6 bases). Germline CDR1 LGHNA, CDR2 YNFKEQ. The V end was cut by 3 bases, the J end by 5 bases, with 13 bases between. The CDR3 covers 14 residues. The CDR3 loop reads CASSHEGVGETQYF. DNA for the CDR3: TGTGCCAGCAGCCACGAGGGGGTTGGGGAGACCCAGTACTTC.

V gene TRBV7-8 combines with J gene TRBJ2-3; 7 nucleotides align to TRBD2. The ends lost 5 bases at V and 4 bases at J; junction bases unmatched: 9. CDR1 and CDR2 (germline): SGHVS, FQNEAQ. This CDR3 contains 15 residues. CDR3 amino acids: CASSEGRERADTQYF. CDR3 DNA sequence: TGTGCCAGCAGCGAGGGGCGGGAGAGGGCAGATACGCAGTATTTT.

This chain links TRBV15 with TRBJ2-7; D might be TRBD1 (6 bases). There are 14 residues in the CDR3. The germline V and J ends were trimmed by 0 bases and 1 base, with 7 bases remaining between them. Germline V gene sequence: CDR1 LNHNV, CDR2 YYDKDF (reference sequence). In DNA form, the CDR3 reads TGTGCCACCAGCAGAGACGGACAGTCCTACGAGCAGTACTTC. This gives the protein CATSRDGQSYEQYF. The full variable domain, completed using reference TRBV15 and TRBJ2-7, is DAMVIQNPRYQVTQFGKPVTLSCSQTLNHNVMYWYQQKSSQAPKLLFHYYDKDFNNEADTPDNFQSRRPNTSFCFLDIRSPGLGDTAMYLCATSRDGQSYEQYFGPGTRLTVT.

The chain carries TRBV25-1 and TRBJ1-1; 9 nucleotides match TRBD1. V gave up 6 bases and J gave up 5 bases; unmatched junction bases: 13. The CDR3 loop spans 16 amino acids. Germline assignment: CDR1 MGHDK and CDR2 SYGVNS. The CDR3 sequence: CASRVGWGTGQTEAFF. As DNA, the CDR3 is TGTGCCAGCAGGGTTGGTTGGGGGACAGGGCAGACTGAAGCTTTCTTT.

V is TRBV19 and J is TRBJ2-5; 12 bases are shared with TRBD2. Per the germline V gene, CDR1 is LNHDA and CDR2 is SQIVND (reference sequence). With V trimmed by 5 bases and J by 4 bases, 8 bases remained unmatched. This CDR3 is 16 amino acids long. The CDR3 sequence: CASSPRLAGDGETQYF. CDR3 nucleotide sequence: TGTGCCAGTAGTCCACGACTAGCGGGAGATGGAGAGACCCAGTACTTC.

The chain links TRBV6-1 to TRBJ2-6, with D uncertain. The CDR3 contains 15 residues. Germline V gene sequence: CDR1 MNHNS, CDR2 SASEGT. V gave up 3 bases and J gave up 2 bases, with 8 bases separating them. This CDR3 is CASSDTETGANVLTF. CDR3 nucleotides: TGTGCCAGCAGTGACACGGAGACTGGGGCCAACGTCCTGACTTTC.

The chain joins TRBV9 to TRBJ2-1, with 8 nucleotides matching TRBD1. This CDR3 contains 16 residues. V shed 4 bases, J shed 5 bases, and the junction held 11 bases outside the gene matches. CDR1 and CDR2 from the germline V gene are SGDLS and YYNGEE. CDR3 DNA: TGTGCCAGCAGCTTCCGGACAGGGCTTACCGACAATGAGCAGTTCTTC. Protein: CASSFRTGLTDNEQFF. Complete variable domain (other parts from reference TRBV9 and TRBJ2-1): DSGVTQTPKHLITATGQRVTLRCSPRSGDLSVYWYQQSLDQGLQFLIQYYNGEERAKGNILERFSAQQFPDLHSELNLSSLELGDSALYFCASSFRTGLTDNEQFFGPGTRLTVL.

The table lists this clone with a count of one. V is TRBV28 and J is TRBJ1-2; D is possibly TRBD1 (6 bases). The CDR3 spans 14 residues. The V end lost 10 bases, the J end lost 2 bases, and 17 bases lay between the germline ends. Germline CDR1 is MDHEN and CDR2 is SYDVKM. CDR3 in DNA: TGTGCCACCCGACAGGAGCCGCCCAACTATGGCTACACCTTC. Translating gives CATRQEPPNYGYTF.

The V gene is TRBV18, the J gene TRBJ1-5; 8 bases agree with TRBD1. Trimming removed 5 bases from V and 7 bases from J; junction bases left unmatched: 7. The CDR3 is 14 residues long. Germline CDR1 KGHSH, CDR2 LQKENI. CDR3 DNA sequence: TGTGCCAGCTCAAACGACAGGGGAGAACAGCCCCAGCATTTT. This sequence encodes CASSNDRGEQPQHF.

This sequence joins TRBV28 and TRBJ2-7; D might be TRBD1 (8 bases). V shed 6 bases and J shed 4 bases, with 16 bases lying between them. The germline V gene encodes CDR1 MDHEN and CDR2 SYDVKM. The CDR3 contains 14 residues. CDR3 protein: CASRYGQGGYEQYF. CDR3 coding DNA: TGTGCCAGCAGGTACGGACAGGGAGGGTACGAGCAGTACTTC.

The DNA for the CDR3 is TGCAGCGTTGATGTAGTGGGACAGGGGAGCACCGGGGAGCTGTTTTTT. Residues: CSVDVVGQGSTGELFF. J is TRBJ2-2 and V is TRBV29-1; TRBD1 agrees at 10 bases. Losses at the gene ends were 3 bases for V and 4 bases for J; bases not matched to a gene: 8. This CDR3 comprises 16 residues. CDR1 is SQVTM, CDR2 ANQGSEA, per germline.

The rearrangement uses TRBV27 and TRBJ2-7; D may be TRBD1 (5 bases). There are 15 residues in the CDR3. The ends were cut back, 0 bases at V and 3 bases at J, with 12 bases in the middle. Germline loops: CDR1 MNHEY, CDR2 SMNVEV (reference sequence). The CDR3 bases are TGTGCCAGCAGTTTATCGTTCAGGGTAGTCTACGAGCAGTACTTC. This translates into CASSLSFRVVYEQYF.

Concerning this clone itself: Within the sample, other DNA sequences also encode this same CDR3. The chain has TRBV19 and TRBJ2-5; TRBD1 is a possible D gene (6 bases). V lost 3 bases to trimming and J lost 5 bases, with 10 bases between them. This CDR3 contains 13 residues. The germline V gene has CDR1 LNHDA and CDR2 SQIVND (reference sequence). The CDR3 reads CASSIRQEETQYF. The CDR3 nucleotides read TGTGCCAGTAGTATTCGACAGGAGGAGACCCAGTACTTC.

The chain combines TRBV6-1 with TRBJ1-1; D is unresolved. Trimming took 3 bases from V and 4 from J, leaving 12 bases between them. CDR1 and CDR2 (germline): MNHNS, SASEGT. The CDR3 is 14 amino acids. The DNA for the CDR3 is TGTGCCAGCAGTGAGACTGGTATGAGCACTGAAGCTTTCTTT. It codes for CASSETGMSTEAFF.

This sequence joins TRBV28 and TRBJ2-7; 7 nucleotides align to TRBD1. The junction had 9 bases not matched to a gene; V was cut back by 6 bases and J by 4 bases. Germline values: CDR1 MDHEN, CDR2 SYDVKM. The CDR3 runs to 14 residues. The CDR3 region is CASRQDREPYEQYF. The CDR3 nucleotides are TGTGCCAGCAGACAAGACAGGGAACCTTACGAGCAGTACTTC.

J is TRBJ2-7 and V is TRBV7-2; tentatively, D is TRBD1 (5 bases). The CDR3 has 14 amino acids. In germline, CDR1 is SGHTA, CDR2 FQGNSA. The V and J ends lost 1 base and 0 bases respectively, with 7 bases between them. The CDR3 region is CASSLGQSSYEQYF. The CDR3 region has the DNA TGTGCCAGCAGCTTAGGACAGAGCTCCTACGAGCAGTACTTC.

This rearrangement joins TRBV19 to TRBJ1-4; 9 bases match TRBD1. Germline-derived CDR1 and CDR2 are LNHDA and SQIVND (reference sequence). Unmatched junction bases numbered 21, after V lost 5 bases and J lost 8 bases. The CDR3 is made up of 19 amino acids. CDR3 sequence: CASSAKTPGQGGFLEKLFF. As DNA, the CDR3 is TGTGCCAGTAGTGCGAAGACCCCGGGACAGGGAGGCTTCCTAGAAAAACTGTTTTTT.

J is TRBJ2-5 and V is TRBV29-1; TRBD1 matches 9 bases. The V segment lost 0 bases and the J segment 1 base; nucleotides outside the gene matches: 12. Germline CDR1 SQVTM, CDR2 ANQGSEA. This CDR3 is 18 amino acids long. The CDR3 reads CSVEDRGQGGDPQETQYF. CDR3 coding DNA: TGCAGCGTTGAAGATCGGGGACAGGGAGGGGACCCCCAAGAGACCCAGTACTTC.

The rearrangement links TRBV18 to TRBJ2-5; D may be TRBD2 (6 bases). V lost 2 bases and J lost 5, with 6 bases in between. The CDR3 is 12 amino acids. Germline assignment: CDR1 KGHSH and CDR2 LQKENI. CDR3 nucleotides: TGTGCCAGCTCACCAGGAGGGGAGACCCAGTACTTC. As protein: CASSPGGETQYF.

Here the CDR3 DNA reads TGTGCCAGCTCACCAGCGGAGGCTAGCGGGAGCCACGAGCAGTACTTC. Translation: CASSPAEASGSHEQYF. This sequence joins TRBV18 and TRBJ2-7; 10 bases agree with TRBD2. This CDR3 spans 16 amino acids. Germline V gene data show CDR1 as KGHSH and CDR2 as LQKENI. The V segment lost 2 bases and the J segment 5 bases; nucleotides outside the gene matches: 9.

The CDR3 nucleotides read TGCGCCAGCAGCTTGGTCCAGGGGGCGACCGGGGAGCTGTTTTTT. It codes for CASSLVQGATGELFF. The chain employs TRBV5-1 and TRBJ2-2; TRBD1 aligns across 8 bases. There are 15 residues in the CDR3. The junction had 3 bases not matched to a gene; V was cut back by 0 bases and J by 5 bases. CDR1 and CDR2 from the germline V gene are SGHRS and YFSETQ.

The chain joins TRBV14 to TRBJ1-5; 10 positions agree with TRBD1. Trimming at V came to 4 bases and at J to 0 bases, leaving 18 bases not matched to a gene. Germline V gene sequence: CDR1 SGHDN, CDR2 FVKESK. The CDR3 contains 21 residues. The CDR3 protein is CASSLESRDRGNFYSNQPQHF. The CDR3, as DNA: TGTGCCAGCAGCCTTGAATCCCGGGACAGGGGAAACTTCTATAGCAATCAGCCCCAGCATTTT.

The chain uses TRBV28 and TRBJ1-1, with TRBD1 matching 10 bases. CDR3 length: 18 amino acids. The ends lost 2 bases at V and 3 bases at J; junction bases unmatched: 12. Germline V gives CDR1 MDHEN, CDR2 SYDVKM. This chain's CDR3 is CASSLPGQGGNEDTEAFF. The CDR3 DNA is TGTGCCAGCAGTTTACCCGGACAGGGGGGGAATGAGGACACTGAAGCTTTCTTT.